Below, 2 T cell receptor beta chains from the same sample are listed, as sequenced in a study of shared clonotypes between healthy human individuals. TCRdb's table, derived via immunoSEQ multiplex PCR, lists solely in-frame clones and lacks some. The sample shows fewer than 650,000 clones, about 79% of them seen only once. Sequencing was carried out using PBMCs. Source of these receptors: a woman aged 40 to 55 in good health. Some clones in this sample may be carry-over from other donors' samples.

V is TRBV6-1 and J is TRBJ2-5; TRBD1 matches 7 bases. This CDR3 region has 14 residues. Trimming took 7 bases from V and 2 from J; bases not matched to a gene: 7. Germline V lookup: CDR1 MNHNS, CDR2 SASEGT. The DNA for the CDR3 is TGTGCCAGCACCATGGGACAGATACAAGAGACCCAGTACTTC. Encoded protein: CASTMGQIQETQYF.

Note on this clone: Given the absence of the conserved phenylalanine or tryptophan at the CDR3 end, a read error is likely. The chain uses TRBV18 and TRBJ2-3, with D possibly TRBD1 on 6 matching bases. Germline CDR1 KGHSH, CDR2 LQKENI. Deletions cut 2 bases from V and 3 bases from J, with 24 bases between. The CDR3 contains 19 residues. The CDR3: CASSPGFGTSFGITDTQYL. For the CDR3, the DNA is TGTGCCAGCTCACCAGGGTTTGGGACATCTTTCGGCATAACAGATACGCAGTATCTT.